This T cell receptor beta chain was found in a study of blood T cell repertoires in COVID-19. Study at large: PBMCs, B-cell-depleted T cells, or T cells were the source of the cDNA or gDNA that made up the material.

Original handling: Reference gene primer amplification in the assay estimated nucleated cell counts. Repertoires were generated with immunoSEQ multiplex PCR, while TCRdb's copy carries only in-frame clones and drops some. V and J calls and clone size are copied from that table; D and trimming were computed from the DNA. The top ten clones hold 3.5% to 4.5% of a sample with 200,000 to 300,000 clones, 84% of them seen once. This clone was detected once. The source material was peripheral blood. The TCR sequence derives from a man aged 50 to 60 with acute or convalescent COVID-19.

CDR3 protein: CASGAFLAGVGFSYEQYF. The CDR3 DNA reads TGTGCCAGCGGGGCTTTCCTAGCGGGAGTGGGGTTCTCCTACGAGCAGTACTTC. V usage is TRBV7-2 and J usage is TRBJ2-7; TRBD2 aligns across 10 bases. V lost 8 bases to trimming and J lost 0 bases; unmatched junction nucleotides: 16. This CDR3 region has 18 residues. Germline V gives CDR1 SGHTA, CDR2 FQGNSA. The variable domain in full, with the rest retrieved from reference TRBV7-2 and TRBJ2-7, is GAGVSQSPSNKVTEKGKDVELRCDPISGHTALYWYRQSLGQGLEFLIYFQGNSAPDKSGLPSDRFSAERTGGSVSTLTIQRTQQEDSAVYLCASGAFLAGVGFSYEQYFGPGTRLTVT.